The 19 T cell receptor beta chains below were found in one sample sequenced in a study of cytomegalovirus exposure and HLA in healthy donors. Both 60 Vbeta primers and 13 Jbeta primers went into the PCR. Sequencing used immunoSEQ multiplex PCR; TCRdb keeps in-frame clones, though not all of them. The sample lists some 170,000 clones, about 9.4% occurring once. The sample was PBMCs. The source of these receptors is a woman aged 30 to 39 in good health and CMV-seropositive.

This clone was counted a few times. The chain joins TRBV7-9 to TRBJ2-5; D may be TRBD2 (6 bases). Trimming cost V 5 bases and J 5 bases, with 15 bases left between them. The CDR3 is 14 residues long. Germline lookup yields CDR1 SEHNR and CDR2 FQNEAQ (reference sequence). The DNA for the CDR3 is TGTGCCAGCAGCAGCAAGGGGAGGTGGGAGACCCAGTACTTC. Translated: CASSSKGRWETQYF.

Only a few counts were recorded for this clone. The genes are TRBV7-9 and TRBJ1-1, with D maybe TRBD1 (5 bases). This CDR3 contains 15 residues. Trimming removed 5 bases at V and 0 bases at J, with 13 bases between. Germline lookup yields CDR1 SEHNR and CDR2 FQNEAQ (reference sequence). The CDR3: CASSRTRGMNTEAFF. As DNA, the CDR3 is TGTGCCAGCAGCCGTACTCGGGGGATGAACACTGAAGCTTTCTTT.

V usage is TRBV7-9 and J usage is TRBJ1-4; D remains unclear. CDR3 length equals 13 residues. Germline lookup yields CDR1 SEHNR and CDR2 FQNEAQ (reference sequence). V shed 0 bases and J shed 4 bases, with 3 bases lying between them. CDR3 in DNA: TGTGCCAGCAGCTTAGCGAGTAATGAAAAACTGTTTTTT. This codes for CASSLASNEKLFF. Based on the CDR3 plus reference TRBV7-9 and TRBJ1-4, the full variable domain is DTGVSQNPRHKITKRGQNVTFRCDPISEHNRLYWYRQTLGQGPEFLTYFQNEAQLEKSRLLSDRFSAERPKGSFSTLEIQRTEQGDSAMYLCASSLASNEKLFFGSGTQLSVL.

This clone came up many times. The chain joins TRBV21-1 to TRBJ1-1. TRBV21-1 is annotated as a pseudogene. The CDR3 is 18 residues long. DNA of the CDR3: TGTGCCAGCAGCAAAGTCCCGCAATTCGCCGGGATGGACACTGAAGCTTTCTTT. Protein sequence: CASSKVPQFAGMDTEAFF.

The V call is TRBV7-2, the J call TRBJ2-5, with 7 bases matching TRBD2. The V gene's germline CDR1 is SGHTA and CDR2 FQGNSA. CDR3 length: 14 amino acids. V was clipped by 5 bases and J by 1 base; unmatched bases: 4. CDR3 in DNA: TGTGCCAGCAGCCCTACTAGCGCCCAAGAGACCCAGTACTTC. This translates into CASSPTSAQETQYF.

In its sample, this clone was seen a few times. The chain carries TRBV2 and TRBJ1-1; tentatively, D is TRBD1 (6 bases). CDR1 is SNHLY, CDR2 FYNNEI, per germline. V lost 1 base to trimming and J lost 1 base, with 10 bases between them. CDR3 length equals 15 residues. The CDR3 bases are TGTGCCAGCAGTGAAGATCGAGGGGGGAACACTGAAGCTTTCTTT. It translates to CASSEDRGGNTEAFF.

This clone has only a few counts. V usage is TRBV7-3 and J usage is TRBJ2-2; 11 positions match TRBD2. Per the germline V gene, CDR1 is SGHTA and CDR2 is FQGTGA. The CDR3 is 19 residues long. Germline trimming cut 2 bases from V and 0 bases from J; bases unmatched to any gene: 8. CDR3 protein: CASSLLPLLAGANTGELFF. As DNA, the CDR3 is TGTGCCAGCAGCTTACTCCCATTACTAGCGGGAGCGAACACCGGGGAGCTGTTTTTT.

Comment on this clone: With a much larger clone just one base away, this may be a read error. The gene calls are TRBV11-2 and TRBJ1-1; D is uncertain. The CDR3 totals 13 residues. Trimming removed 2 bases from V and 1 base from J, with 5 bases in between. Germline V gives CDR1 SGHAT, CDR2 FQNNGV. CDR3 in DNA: TGTGCCAGCAGCTTATCCGGGAACACTGAAGCTTTCTTT. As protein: CASSLSGNTEAFF.

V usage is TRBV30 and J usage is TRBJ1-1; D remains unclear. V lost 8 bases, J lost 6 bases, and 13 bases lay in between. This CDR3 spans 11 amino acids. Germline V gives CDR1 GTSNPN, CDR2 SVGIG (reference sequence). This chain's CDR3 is CALGGGPEAFF. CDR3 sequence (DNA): TGTGCCCTCGGAGGAGGTCCTGAAGCTTTCTTT. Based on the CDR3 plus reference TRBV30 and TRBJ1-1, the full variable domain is SQTIHQWPATLVQPVGSPLSLECTVEGTSNPNLYWYRQAAGRGLQLLFYSVGIGQISSEVPQNLSASRPQDRQFILSSKKLLLSDSGFYLCALGGGPEAFFGQGTRLTVV.

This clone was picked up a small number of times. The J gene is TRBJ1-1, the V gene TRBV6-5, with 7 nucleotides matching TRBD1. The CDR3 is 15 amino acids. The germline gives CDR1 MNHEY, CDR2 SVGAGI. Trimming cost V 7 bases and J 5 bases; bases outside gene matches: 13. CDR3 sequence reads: CASISRAGGRTEAFF. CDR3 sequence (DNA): TGTGCCAGCATCTCACGGGCAGGGGGGAGAACTGAAGCTTTCTTT.

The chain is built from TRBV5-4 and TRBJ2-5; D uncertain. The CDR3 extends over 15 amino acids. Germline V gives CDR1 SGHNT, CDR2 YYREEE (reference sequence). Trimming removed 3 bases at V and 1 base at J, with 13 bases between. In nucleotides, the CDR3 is TGTGCCAGCAGCTCCGGTGGATGGAGCCAAGAGACCCAGTACTTC. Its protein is CASSSGGWSQETQYF.

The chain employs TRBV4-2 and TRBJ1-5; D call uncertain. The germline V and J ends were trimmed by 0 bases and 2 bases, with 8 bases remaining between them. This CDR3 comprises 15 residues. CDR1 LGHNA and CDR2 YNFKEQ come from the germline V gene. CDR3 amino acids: CASSQDRQGNQPQHF. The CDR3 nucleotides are TGTGCCAGCAGCCAAGATAGGCAGGGCAATCAGCCCCAGCATTTT.

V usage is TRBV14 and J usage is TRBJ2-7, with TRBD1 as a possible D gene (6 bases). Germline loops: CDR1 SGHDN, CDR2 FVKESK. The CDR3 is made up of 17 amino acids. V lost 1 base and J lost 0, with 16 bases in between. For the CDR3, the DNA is TGTGCCAGCAGCCAAGTCCCCCCCAGGGGACACTCCTACGAGCAGTACTTC. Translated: CASSQVPPRGHSYEQYF.

CDR3 sequence (DNA): TGTGCCAGCAGTTACAGCACTAGCGGGCACCCGGAGACCCAGTACTTC. This translates into CASSYSTSGHPETQYF. The chain recombines TRBV6-5 with TRBJ2-5; 9 bases agree with TRBD2. The germline gives CDR1 MNHEY, CDR2 SVGAGI. V lost 2 bases, J lost 5 bases, and 9 bases stayed unmatched. The CDR3 loop spans 16 amino acids.

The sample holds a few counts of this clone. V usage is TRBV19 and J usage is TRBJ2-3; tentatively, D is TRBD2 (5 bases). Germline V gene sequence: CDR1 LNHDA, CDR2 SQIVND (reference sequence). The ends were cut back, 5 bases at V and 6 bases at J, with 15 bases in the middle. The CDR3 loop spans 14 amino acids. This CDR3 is CASSLRTLGDTQYF. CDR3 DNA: TGTGCCAGTAGTCTTCGGACTTTAGGTGATACGCAGTATTTT.

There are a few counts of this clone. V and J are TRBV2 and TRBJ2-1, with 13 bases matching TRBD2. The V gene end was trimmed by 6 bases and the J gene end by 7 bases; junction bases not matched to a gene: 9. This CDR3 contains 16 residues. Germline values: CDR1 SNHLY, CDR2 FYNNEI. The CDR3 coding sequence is TGTGCCAGCAGATCAACTAGCGGGAGGGCCGGGAATGAGCAGTTCTTC. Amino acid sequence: CASRSTSGRAGNEQFF.

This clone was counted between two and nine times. CDR3 residues: CASRLTSGETQYF. The CDR3 DNA sequence: TGTGCCAGCAGACTTACTAGCGGAGAGACCCAGTACTTC. The chain is built from TRBV25-1 and TRBJ2-5; 8 positions agree with TRBD2. V trimming: 6 bases; J trimming: 4 bases; junction bases outside the gene matches: 4. The CDR3 is 13 amino acids. Germline-derived CDR1 and CDR2 are MGHDK and SYGVNS. The full variable domain, in which reference TRBV25-1 and TRBJ2-5 provide the parts outside the CDR3, is EADIYQTPRYLVIGTGKKITLECSQTMGHDKMYWYQQDPGMELHLIHYSYGVNSTEKGDLSSESTVSRIRTEHFPLTLESARPSHTSQYLCASRLTSGETQYFGPGTRLLVL.

The CDR3 bases are TGTGCCACCCGATTACCCCCAGCGGGCCGTCGATTGGGTGGCTACACCTTC. It encodes CATRLPPAGRRLGGYTF. The chain combines TRBV19 with TRBJ1-2, with unresolved D. V dropped 10 bases and J dropped 7 bases, with 31 bases sitting between them. CDR1 is LNHDA, CDR2 SQIVND, per germline (reference sequence). The CDR3 is made up of 17 amino acids.

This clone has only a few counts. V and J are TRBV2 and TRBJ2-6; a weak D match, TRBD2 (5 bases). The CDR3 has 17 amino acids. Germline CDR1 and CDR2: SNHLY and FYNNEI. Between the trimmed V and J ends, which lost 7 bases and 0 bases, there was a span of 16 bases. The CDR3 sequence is CASKRREFNSGANVLTF. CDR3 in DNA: TGTGCCAGCAAACGTCGGGAATTCAACTCTGGGGCCAACGTCCTGACTTTC.